A selection of T cell receptor beta chains follows, all from one sample in a study of cytomegalovirus exposure and HLA in healthy donors. The data were produced by immunoSEQ multiplex PCR, yet TCRdb's version contains in-frame clones alone and is incomplete. The table lists about 160,000 clones, 55% to 80% of them singletons. The sequencing sample was made of PBMCs. These receptor sequences come from a woman in her sixties in good health and CMV-seropositive. Both conserved end residues are part of each CDR3. The D gene is left open where the match is weak. Clone size, where shown, is once, few, many, or a class for clones that have expanded.

j_call d_call clone_size v_call cdr3_aa cdr3_nt
TRBJ2-1 TRBD1 once TRBV7-2 CASSPGQGELNEQFF TGTGCCAGCAGCCCGGGACAGGGGGAATTAAATGAGCAGTTCTTC
TRBJ1-2 NA NA TRBV28 CASRVDRQGYTF TGTGCCAGCAGGGTCGACAGGCAAGGCTACACCTTC
TRBJ1-1 NA NA TRBV9 CASSSGGLLNTEAFF TGTGCCAGCAGTTCCGGGGGGCTGTTGAACACTGAAGCTTTCTTT
TRBJ1-3 NA NA TRBV4-2 CASSQSRNEAGNTIYF TGTGCCAGCAGCCAATCGAGGAATGAAGCTGGAAACACCATATATTTT
TRBJ2-5 NA NA TRBV4-1 CASSQEDKRTQYF TGCGCCAGCAGCCAAGAGGACAAAAGGACCCAGTACTTC
TRBJ1-1 NA few TRBV6-1 CASSVVRVNTEAFF TGTGCCAGCAGTGTAGTCAGGGTGAACACTGAAGCTTTCTTT
TRBJ2-7 NA NA TRBV9 CASSPGSSYEQYF TGTGCCAGCTCCCCAGGGTCCTCCTACGAGCAGTACTTC
TRBJ2-5 NA NA TRBV15 CATSRQKTAYQETQYF TGTGCCACCAGCAGACAAAAGACAGCCTACCAAGAGACCCAGTACTTC
TRBJ2-7 NA NA TRBV7-6 CASSLQDYEQYF TGTGCCAGCAGCTTACAGGACTACGAGCAGTACTTC
TRBJ2-1 TRBD2 NA TRBV7-2 CASSPPGLAEYNEQFF TGTGCCAGCAGCCCACCGGGACTAGCGGAATACAATGAGCAGTTCTTC
TRBJ1-1 NA NA TRBV5-1 CASSADWTNTEAFF TGCGCCAGCAGCGCGGACTGGACGAACACTGAAGCTTTCTTT
TRBJ2-7 TRBD2 NA TRBV7-6 CASSLAVGGVAYEQYF TGTGCCAGCAGCTTAGCGGTGGGAGGGGTTGCCTACGAGCAGTACTTC
TRBJ1-2 TRBD1 NA TRBV5-1 CASSVGTGGADYTF TGCGCCAGCAGCGTGGGGACAGGGGGCGCTGACTACACCTTC
TRBJ1-1 NA NA TRBV18 CASSHRDFRAGTEAFF TGTGCCAGCTCACACCGGGACTTCCGTGCGGGCACTGAAGCTTTCTTT
TRBJ2-2 TRBD2 NA TRBV5-4 CASSFEAGVSGELFF TGTGCCAGCAGCTTCGAAGCGGGAGTCAGCGGGGAGCTGTTTTTT
TRBJ2-1 NA NA TRBV14 CASSLLYNEQFF TGTGCCAGCAGCCTCCTTTACAATGAGCAGTTCTTC
TRBJ2-1 TRBD2 NA TRBV18 CASSPPLAGGNNEQFF TGTGCCAGCTCACCACCCCTAGCGGGAGGTAACAATGAGCAGTTCTTC
TRBJ2-7 TRBD2 few TRBV28 CASRTGWRVTSDSYEQYF TGTGCCAGCAGGACTGGATGGCGTGTAACTAGCGACTCCTACGAGCAGTACTTC
TRBJ2-2 NA NA TRBV5-1 CASSLTANTGELFF TGCGCCAGCAGCTTGACAGCGAACACCGGGGAGCTGTTTTTT
TRBJ1-2 TRBD1 few TRBV19 CASSTLQGAMPLGGYTF TGTGCCAGTAGTACCTTGCAGGGGGCTATGCCCTTGGGGGGCTACACCTTC
TRBJ2-7 NA NA TRBV5-8 CASSLMARTYEQYF TGTGCCAGCAGCTTGATGGCCAGAACCTACGAGCAGTACTTC
TRBJ2-7 NA NA TRBV19 CASSIFPKGPASEQYF TGTGCCAGTAGTATATTCCCTAAGGGGCCTGCGAGCGAGCAGTACTTC
TRBJ2-1 NA few TRBV7-3 CASRKVGGHNEQFF TGTGCCAGCAGGAAGGTAGGGGGTCACAATGAGCAGTTCTTC
TRBJ1-6 TRBD1 NA TRBV27 CASSQQGINSPLHF TGTGCCAGCAGTCAACAGGGGATAAATTCACCCCTCCACTTT
TRBJ2-4 NA NA TRBV25-1 CASSGGGTRGNIQYF TGTGCCAGCAGTGGGGGAGGGACACGGGGGAACATTCAGTACTTC
TRBJ2-5 NA few TRBV11-3 CASSARQGREETQYF TGTGCCAGCAGCGCCCGACAGGGGAGGGAGGAGACCCAGTACTTC
TRBJ2-2 NA once TRBV7-9 CASSSVGELFF TGTGCCAGCAGTTCGGTCGGGGAGCTGTTTTTT
TRBJ1-6 NA NA TRBV7-6 CASSLGLNNSPLHF TGTGCCAGCAGCTTAGGACTTAATAATTCACCCCTCCACTTT
TRBJ2-3 TRBD2 NA TRBV7-3 CASSLGASGRTDTQYF TGTGCCAGCAGCTTAGGGGCTAGCGGGAGGACAGATACGCAGTATTTT
TRBJ2-2 NA NA TRBV5-1 CASSLGFGDTGELFF TGCGCCAGCAGCTTGGGTTTCGGGGACACCGGGGAGCTGTTTTTT
TRBJ2-3 TRBD2 NA TRBV27 CASSLMGGRTTDTQYF TGTGCCAGCAGTCTGATGGGCGGGAGGACAACAGATACGCAGTATTTT
TRBJ2-6 TRBD1 NA TRBV7-2 CASSFAGQGDPGANVLTF TGTGCCAGCAGCTTTGCCGGACAGGGAGATCCTGGGGCCAACGTCCTGACTTTC
TRBJ2-7 TRBD2 few TRBV18 CASSAAGDLEQYF TGTGCCAGCTCAGCAGCGGGAGATCTGGAGCAGTACTTC
TRBJ2-7 TRBD2 NA TRBV6-6 CASRVAGGQNYEQYF TGTGCCAGCAGGGTAGCGGGAGGGCAAAATTACGAGCAGTACTTC
TRBJ2-3 TRBD1 NA TRBV4-3 CASSQTRQGTDTQYF TGCGCCAGCAGCCAAACACGACAGGGGACAGATACGCAATATTTT
TRBJ2-1 TRBD2 NA TRBV27 CASSKRTSGIYNEQFF TGTGCCAGCAGTAAACGGACTAGCGGGATTTACAATGAGCAGTTCTTC
TRBJ2-1 NA NA TRBV9 CASSVVPTGGSYNEQFF TGTGCCAGCAGCGTAGTACCAACAGGAGGGTCCTACAATGAGCAGTTCTTC
TRBJ1-2 NA NA TRBV5-1 CASSPMDSGYTF TGCGCCAGCAGCCCGATGGACAGCGGCTACACCTTC
TRBJ1-2 TRBD1 NA TRBV5-1 CASRPTGEEGYTF TGCGCCAGCAGACCGACAGGGGAGGAGGGCTACACCTTC
TRBJ1-2 NA NA TRBV20-1 CSAWTEPGYTF TGCAGTGCTTGGACAGAGCCTGGCTACACCTTC
TRBJ2-1 TRBD2 NA TRBV10-3 CAASNGGGHNEQFF TGTGCCGCCAGCAACGGGGGAGGGCACAATGAGCAGTTCTTC
TRBJ2-1 TRBD1 once TRBV5-1 CASSLEGTGEFF TGCGCCAGCAGCTTGGAGGGGACAGGGGAGTTCTTC
TRBJ2-7 TRBD1 NA TRBV6-1 CASRKGQGVLNEQYF TGTGCCAGCAGGAAGGGACAGGGAGTATTAAACGAGCAGTACTTC
TRBJ2-5 TRBD1 NA TRBV7-3 CASSAGGGETQYF TGTGCCAGCAGCGCAGGGGGCGGAGAGACCCAGTACTTC
TRBJ1-3 TRBD1 NA TRBV5-1 CASSQDRVSGNTIYF TGCGCCAGCAGCCAGGACAGGGTGTCTGGAAACACCATATATTTT
TRBJ2-3 NA NA TRBV28 CASGLTFADTQYF TGTGCCAGCGGCCTGACTTTTGCAGATACGCAGTATTTT
TRBJ2-7 NA few TRBV5-8 CASSLVSHHEDGEQYF TGTGCCAGCAGCTTGGTGTCACACCATGAAGATGGCGAGCAGTACTTC
TRBJ1-1 NA once TRBV28 CASSLLNTEAFF TGTGCCAGCAGTTTATTAAACACTGAAGCTTTCTTT
TRBJ2-2 TRBD1 NA TRBV5-1 CASSRRTGSPGELFF TGCGCCAGCAGCCGAAGGACAGGGAGTCCCGGGGAGCTGTTTTTT
TRBJ1-2 NA NA TRBV28 CASSYSYGYTF TGTGCCAGCAGTTACAGCTATGGCTACACCTTC
TRBJ2-2 NA NA TRBV7-7 CASSLETGTGELFF TGTGCCAGCAGCTTAGAAACAGGGACCGGGGAGCTGTTTTTT
TRBJ1-5 NA few TRBV7-3 CASSSLYRRHF TGTGCCAGCAGCTCCCTATACAGAAGGCATTTT
TRBJ1-1 NA NA TRBV7-3 CASSLTSAGGEAFF TGTGCCAGCAGCTTAACTTCGGCGGGGGGTGAAGCTTTCTTT
TRBJ2-7 TRBD1 NA TRBV5-1 CASSPQGTGTYEQYF TGCGCCAGCAGCCCCCAGGGGACAGGGACATACGAGCAGTACTTC
TRBJ2-5 TRBD2 NA TRBV7-2 CASSLAGGVAQETQYF TGTGCCAGCAGCTTAGCGGGAGGGGTGGCCCAAGAGACCCAGTACTTC
TRBJ2-6 NA NA TRBV6-9 CASPPGANVLTF TGTGCCAGCCCCCCGGGGGCCAACGTCCTGACTTTC
TRBJ1-2 NA NA TRBV28 CASRTTGEGGSGYTF TGTGCCAGCAGAACAACGGGGGAGGGCGGGAGTGGCTACACCTTC
TRBJ2-3 NA few TRBV14 CASSQDRSTDTQYF TGTGCCAGCAGCCAAGACCGGAGCACAGATACGCAGTATTTT
TRBJ1-1 NA NA TRBV10-3 CAISESKGVLDTEAFF TGTGCCATCAGTGAGTCGAAAGGGGTTCTGGACACTGAAGCTTTCTTT
TRBJ1-3 TRBD1 NA TRBV4-3 CASSPGQGQSGNTIYF TGCGCCAGCAGCCCCGGACAGGGTCAATCCGGAAACACCATATATTTT